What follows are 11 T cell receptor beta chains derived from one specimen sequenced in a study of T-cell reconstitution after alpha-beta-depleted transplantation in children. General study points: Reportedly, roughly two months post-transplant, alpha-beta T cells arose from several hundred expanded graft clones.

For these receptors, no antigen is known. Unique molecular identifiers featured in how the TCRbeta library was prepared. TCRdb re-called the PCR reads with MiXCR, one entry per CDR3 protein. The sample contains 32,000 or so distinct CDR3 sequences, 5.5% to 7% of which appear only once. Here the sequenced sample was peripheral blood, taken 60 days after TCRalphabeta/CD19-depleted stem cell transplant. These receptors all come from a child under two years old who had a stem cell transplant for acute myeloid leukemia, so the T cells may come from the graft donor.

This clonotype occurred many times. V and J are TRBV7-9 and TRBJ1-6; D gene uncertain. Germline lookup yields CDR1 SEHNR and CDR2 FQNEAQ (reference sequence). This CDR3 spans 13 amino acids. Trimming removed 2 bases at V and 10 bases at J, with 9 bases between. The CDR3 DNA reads TGTGCCAGCAGCTTACACGTCGGATCACCCCTCCACTTT. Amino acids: CASSLHVGSPLHF.

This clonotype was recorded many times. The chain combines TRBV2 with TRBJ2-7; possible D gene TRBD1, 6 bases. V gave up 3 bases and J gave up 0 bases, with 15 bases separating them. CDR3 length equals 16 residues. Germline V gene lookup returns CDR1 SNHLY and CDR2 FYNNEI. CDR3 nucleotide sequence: TGTGCCAGCAGTGATCTCAGGGGATTATACTCCTACGAGCAGTACTTC. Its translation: CASSDLRGLYSYEQYF.

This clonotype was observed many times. In DNA form, the CDR3 reads TGTGCCAGTAGGGGAGGGTCCTATAATTCACCCCTCCACTTT. Its protein is CASRGGSYNSPLHF. This chain connects TRBV28 to TRBJ1-6, with TRBD1 as a possible D gene (5 bases). The V gene lost 9 bases and the J gene lost 1 base, with 10 bases spanning the gap. The CDR3 is 14 residues long. The germline gives CDR1 MDHEN, CDR2 SYDVKM.

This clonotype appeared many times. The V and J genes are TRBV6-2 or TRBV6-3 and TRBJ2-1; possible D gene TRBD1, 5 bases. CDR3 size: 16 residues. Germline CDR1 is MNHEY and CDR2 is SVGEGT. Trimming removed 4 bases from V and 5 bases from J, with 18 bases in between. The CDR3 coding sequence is TGTGCCAGCAGTTCGAGCCCCAGGGTAGTGCACAATGAGCAGTTCTTC. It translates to CASSSSPRVVHNEQFF.

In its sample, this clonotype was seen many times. The CDR3 loop is CASSKAVRDRKQETQYF. The DNA for the CDR3 is TGTGCCAGCAGCAAAGCCGTTCGGGACAGGAAACAAGAGACCCAGTACTTC. The chain links TRBV21-1 to TRBJ2-5; the D segment call TRBD1 is taken from the table without a DNA check. TRBV21-1 is a pseudogene segment. CDR3 size: 17 residues.

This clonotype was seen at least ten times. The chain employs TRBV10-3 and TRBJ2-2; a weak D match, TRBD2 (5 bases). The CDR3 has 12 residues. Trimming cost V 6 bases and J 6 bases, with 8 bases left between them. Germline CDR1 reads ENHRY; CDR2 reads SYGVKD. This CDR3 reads CAIRAGAGELFF. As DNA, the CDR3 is TGTGCCATCAGGGCCGGGGCCGGGGAGCTGTTTTTT.

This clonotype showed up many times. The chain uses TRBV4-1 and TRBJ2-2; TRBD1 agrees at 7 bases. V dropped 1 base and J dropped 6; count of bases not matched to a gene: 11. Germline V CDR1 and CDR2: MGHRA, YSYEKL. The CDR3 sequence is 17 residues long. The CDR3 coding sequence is TGCGCCAGCAGCCAAGTCCCCGGGACAGAGGGGGCCGGGGAGCTGTTTTTT. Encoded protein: CASSQVPGTEGAGELFF.

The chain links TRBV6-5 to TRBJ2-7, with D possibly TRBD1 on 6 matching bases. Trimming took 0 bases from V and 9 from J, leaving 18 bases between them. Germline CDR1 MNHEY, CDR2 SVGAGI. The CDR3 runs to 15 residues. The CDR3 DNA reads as TGTGCCAGCAGTTACTCTGACAGGTTCAGAGGATGGCAGTACTTC. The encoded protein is CASSYSDRFRGWQYF.

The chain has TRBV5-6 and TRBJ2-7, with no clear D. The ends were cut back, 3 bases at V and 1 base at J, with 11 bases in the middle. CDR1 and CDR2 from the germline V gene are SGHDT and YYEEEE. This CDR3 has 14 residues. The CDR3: CASSSGFPSYEQYF. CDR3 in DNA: TGTGCCAGCAGCTCCGGGTTCCCTTCCTACGAGCAGTACTTC.

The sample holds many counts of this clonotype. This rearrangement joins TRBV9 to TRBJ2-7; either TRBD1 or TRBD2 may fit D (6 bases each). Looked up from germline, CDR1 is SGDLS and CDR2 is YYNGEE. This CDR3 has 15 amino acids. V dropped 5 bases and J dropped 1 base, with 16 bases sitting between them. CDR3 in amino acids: CASSKGGGISYEQYF. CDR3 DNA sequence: TGTGCCAGCAGTAAGGGGGGAGGTATATCCTACGAGCAGTACTTC. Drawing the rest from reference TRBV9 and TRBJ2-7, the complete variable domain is DSGVTQTPKHLITATGQRVTLRCSPRSGDLSVYWYQQSLDQGLQFLIQYYNGEERAKGNILERFSAQQFPDLHSELNLSSLELGDSALYFCASSKGGGISYEQYFGPGTRLTVT.

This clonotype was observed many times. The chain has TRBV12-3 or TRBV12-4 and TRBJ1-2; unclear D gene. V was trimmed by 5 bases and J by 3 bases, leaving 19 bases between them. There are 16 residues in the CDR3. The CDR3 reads CASSPRRRPAHYGYTF. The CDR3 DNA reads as TGTGCCAGCAGTCCCAGACGAAGACCTGCTCACTATGGCTACACCTTC.